The present T cell receptor (beta chain) was sequenced within a study of Ad26.COV2.S vaccination and SARS-CoV-2 variants. Sequencing used immunoSEQ multiplex PCR; TCRdb keeps in-frame clones, though not all of them. The data show about 180,000 clones, around nine tenths seen once. V lost 0 bases and J lost 8; bases outside the gene matches: 22. CDR3 length: 22 amino acids. Germline CDR1 SGHNT, CDR2 YENEEA. This sequence was found in a human donor who had recovered from COVID-19. Source: peripheral blood, taken after recovery from COVID-19. This chain joins TRBV11-3 and TRBJ2-3; 14 nucleotides agree with TRBD2. The CDR3 sequence: CASSLEGYLGVTSGRGRATQYF. For the CDR3, the DNA is TGTGCCAGCAGCTTAGAGGGGTACCTCGGGGTGACTAGCGGGAGGGGTCGTGCTACGCAGTATTTT.